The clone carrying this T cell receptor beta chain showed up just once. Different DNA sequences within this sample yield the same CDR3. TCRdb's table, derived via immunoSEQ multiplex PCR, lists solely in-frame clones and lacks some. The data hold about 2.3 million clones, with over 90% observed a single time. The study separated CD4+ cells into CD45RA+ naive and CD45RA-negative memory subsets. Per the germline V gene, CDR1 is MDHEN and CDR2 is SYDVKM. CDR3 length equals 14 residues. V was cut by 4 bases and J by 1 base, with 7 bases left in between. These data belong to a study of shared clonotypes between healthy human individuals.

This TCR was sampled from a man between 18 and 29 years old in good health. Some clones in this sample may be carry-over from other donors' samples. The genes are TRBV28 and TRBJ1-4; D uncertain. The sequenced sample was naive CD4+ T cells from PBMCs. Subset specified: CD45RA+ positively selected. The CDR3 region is CASSSPGTNEKLFF. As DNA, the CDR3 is TGTGCCAGCAGTTCACCGGGAACTAATGAAAAACTGTTTTTT.